Each of the 19 T cell receptor beta chains below was sequenced from the same sample in a study of T cells in Graves' hyperthyroidism and ophthalmopathy. There were TCR beta CDR3 regions amplified from RNA transcripts. When the TCR CDR3 underwent first-round RT-PCR, the HTBI primer set was used. TCRdb ran MiXCR on the multiplex PCR reads and lists one entry per CDR3 protein. The data show 300,000 to 450,000 distinct CDR3 sequences, approximately 15% seen once. The specimen was blood. The origin of the receptors is a young woman with Graves' hyperthyroidism that later progressed to Graves' ophthalmopathy.

This clonotype was observed many times. The rearrangement joins TRBV3-1 to TRBJ1-2; D is undetermined. V was trimmed by 0 bases and J by 2 bases, leaving 13 bases between them. This CDR3 has 16 amino acids. Germline V lookup: CDR1 LGHDT, CDR2 YNNKEL (reference sequence). CDR3 coding DNA: TGTGCCAGCAGCCAAGATCCCGGCGGAGGGAACTATGGCTACACCTTC. This codes for CASSQDPGGGNYGYTF.

This clonotype was recorded many times. V usage is TRBV30 and J usage is TRBJ1-5, with 8 bases aligning to TRBD1. The CDR3 spans 13 residues. V lost 0 bases and J lost 6; bases outside the gene matches: 1. Germline lookup yields CDR1 GTSNPN and CDR2 SVGIG (reference sequence). CDR3 in amino acids: CAWSVRGLQPQHF. The CDR3 DNA follows: TGTGCCTGGAGTGTCAGGGGGCTTCAGCCCCAGCATTTT.

This clonotype was counted at least ten times. CDR3 nucleotides: TGTGCCAGCAGCTTCCGGACAGGGGAGAATGAGCAGTTCTTC. It encodes CASSFRTGENEQFF. V usage is TRBV7-8 and J usage is TRBJ2-1; 9 nucleotides agree with TRBD1. The germline V gene encodes CDR1 SGHVS and CDR2 FQNEAQ. The V gene end was trimmed by 3 bases and the J gene end by 7 bases; junction bases not matched to a gene: 4. The CDR3 has 14 residues.

The V gene is TRBV5-1, the J gene TRBJ2-5; 8 bases are shared with TRBD1. The ends lost 4 bases at V and 5 bases at J; junction bases unmatched: 7. The CDR3 length is 14 residues. Germline V gene sequence: CDR1 SGHRS, CDR2 YFSETQ. DNA of the CDR3: TGCGCCAGCAGCCGACAGGGGCCCGGGGAGACCCAGTACTTC. Its translation is CASSRQGPGETQYF.

This chain joins TRBV9 and TRBJ2-3; maybe TRBD1 (5 bases). CDR1 and CDR2 from the germline V gene are SGDLS and YYNGEE. The CDR3 has 15 residues. V lost 0 bases, J lost 3 bases, and 11 bases lay in between. CDR3 residues: CASSVEGRVTDTQYF. As DNA, the CDR3 is TGTGCCAGCAGCGTAGAGGGCAGGGTGACAGATACGCAGTATTTT.

This clonotype appeared a few times. The gene calls are TRBV11-2 and TRBJ1-6; D gene unclear. Germline V gene sequence: CDR1 SGHAT, CDR2 FQNNGV. CDR3 length equals 15 residues. V shed 1 base and J shed 9 bases, with 13 bases lying between them. This CDR3 reads CASSLALDGSSPLHF. In DNA, the CDR3 is TGTGCCAGCAGCTTAGCTTTGGACGGAAGTTCACCCCTCCACTTT.

Ten or more counts support this clonotype. The chain couples TRBV7-2 to TRBJ1-6, with D uncertain. The CDR3 is 17 amino acids. CDR1 is SGHTA, CDR2 FQGNSA, per germline. Trimming shortened V by 1 base and J by 9 bases, and 19 bases separated the two germline ends. CDR3 residues: CASSLDRGGSMSSPLHF. In DNA form, the CDR3 reads TGTGCCAGCAGCTTAGATCGTGGTGGCAGTATGAGTTCACCCCTCCACTTT.

The table lists this clonotype with many counts. CDR3 nucleotides: TGTGCCAGCAGCTTAGAGGAGGGCTACCCGACACCTACGAACTATGGCTACACCTTC. This gives the protein CASSLEEGYPTPTNYGYTF. The chain combines TRBV7-8 with TRBJ1-2; D uncertain. Germline V CDR1 and CDR2: SGHVS, FQNEAQ. The CDR3 is made up of 19 amino acids. V was shortened by 1 base and J by 2 bases, with 23 bases between the two germline ends.

This clonotype was seen a few times. V gene TRBV6-1 combines with J gene TRBJ2-7; the D gene could be TRBD1 or TRBD2 (5 bases each). The V and J ends lost 5 bases and 7 bases respectively, with 27 bases between them. CDR1 is MNHNS, CDR2 SASEGT, per germline. The CDR3 loop spans 17 amino acids. The CDR3 loop reads CASSFLKRDPPWREQYF. DNA of the CDR3: TGTGCCAGCAGTTTTCTTAAAAGGGACCCCCCCTGGAGGGAGCAGTACTTC.

Comments on this clonotype: This may arise from a read error, as a much more abundant clone is one base away. This rearrangement joins TRBV20-1 to TRBJ2-7; 8 bases fit TRBD1. Germline values: CDR1 DFQATT, CDR2 SNEGSKA (reference sequence). There are 14 residues in the CDR3. The CDR3 is CSARPGQDPYEPYF. The DNA for the CDR3 is TGCAGTGCTAGACCGGGACAGGACCCCTACGAGCCGTACTTC.

The chain has TRBV19 and TRBJ2-1; D call uncertain. Looked up from germline, CDR1 is LNHDA and CDR2 is SQIVND (reference sequence). This CDR3 comprises 17 residues. V lost 3 bases, J lost 2 bases, and 17 bases lay in between. This CDR3 reads CASSMTLTSPAYNEQFF. As DNA, the CDR3 is TGTGCCAGTAGTATGACCCTGACTTCTCCTGCCTACAATGAGCAGTTCTTC.

J is TRBJ2-3 and V is TRBV5-8; D unresolved. V was shortened by 0 bases and J by 3 bases, with 17 bases between the two germline ends. Germline CDR1 is SGHTS and CDR2 is YDEGEE. CDR3 length equals 17 residues. Here the CDR3 reads CASSLVLALSRTDTQYF. The CDR3 DNA reads TGTGCCAGCAGCTTGGTCCTCGCTTTATCACGTACAGATACGCAGTATTTT.

This clonotype was seen many times. The rearrangement joins TRBV7-9 to TRBJ2-5; TRBD1 might be the D (6 bases). Germline loops: CDR1 SEHNR, CDR2 FQNEAQ (reference sequence). Trimming shortened V by 5 bases and J by 4 bases, and 11 bases separated the two germline ends. CDR3 length: 13 amino acids. The CDR3 here is CASSDLRGETQYF. The CDR3 nucleotides read TGTGCCAGCAGCGATCTCAGGGGAGAGACCCAGTACTTC. Complete variable domain (other parts from reference TRBV7-9 and TRBJ2-5): DTGVSQNPRHKITKRGQNVTFRCDPISEHNRLYWYRQTLGQGPEFLTYFQNEAQLEKSRLLSDRFSAERPKGSFSTLEIQRTEQGDSAMYLCASSDLRGETQYFGPGTRLLVL.

This clonotype was seen more than once but under ten times. One base away lies a much larger clone, so this may be a sequencing read error. The chain is built from TRBV7-9 and TRBJ2-3; 7 bases match TRBD2. This CDR3 is 17 amino acids long. Germline V gene lookup returns CDR1 SEHNR and CDR2 FQNEAQ (reference sequence). Trimming cost V 4 bases and J 1 base; bases outside gene matches: 11. The CDR3 loop is CASSSASSGHRTDTQYF. The CDR3 region has the DNA TGTGCCAGCAGCTCAGCGAGTAGCGGGCATCGCACAGATACGCAGTATTTT.

This clonotype showed up many times. The chain carries TRBV30 and TRBJ1-4, with D hard to call. The ends were cut back, 0 bases at V and 8 bases at J, with 4 bases in the middle. The CDR3 runs to 11 residues. Germline V lookup: CDR1 GTSNPN, CDR2 SVGIG (reference sequence). CDR3 protein: CAWSVREKLFF. Written as DNA, the CDR3 is TGTGCCTGGAGTGTTAGAGAAAAACTGTTTTTT.

This clonotype showed up just a few times. V gene TRBV7-3 combines with J gene TRBJ2-3, with 10 bases fitting TRBD2. Germline-derived CDR1 and CDR2 are SGHTA and FQGTGA. This CDR3 comprises 17 residues. J lost 1 base, V lost 0 bases, and 4 bases had no gene match. CDR3 sequence (DNA): TGTGCCAGCAGCTTAACTACTAGCGGGAAGGGCACAGATACGCAGTATTTT. Amino acid sequence: CASSLTTSGKGTDTQYF.

The chain couples TRBV13 to TRBJ1-1, with D unresolved. This CDR3 is built from 13 residues. V was cut by 10 bases and J by 6 bases, with 18 bases left in between. Looked up from germline, CDR1 is PRHDT and CDR2 is FYEKMQ (reference sequence). The CDR3 here is CATRRSPRAEAFF. The CDR3 DNA reads as TGTGCCACCCGCCGGTCTCCAAGGGCTGAAGCTTTCTTT.

In this sample, this clonotype turned up many times. The chain links TRBV11-2 to TRBJ1-1; the D gene is possibly TRBD1 (5 bases). The CDR3 consists of 14 residues. Between the trimmed V and J ends, which lost 1 base and 4 bases, there was a span of 10 bases. Germline lookup yields CDR1 SGHAT and CDR2 FQNNGV. The CDR3 is CASSLAGRGTEAFF. CDR3 nucleotides: TGTGCCAGCAGCTTAGCGGGGAGGGGCACTGAAGCTTTCTTT.

This clonotype was observed at least ten times. The chain joins TRBV27 to TRBJ1-1, with 9 positions matching TRBD1. CDR1 and CDR2 from the germline V gene are MNHEY and SMNVEV (reference sequence). The J segment lost 0 bases and the V segment lost 5 bases, leaving 4 bases of the junction unmatched. The CDR3 runs to 15 residues. DNA of the CDR3: TGTGCCAGCAGTCGGGACAGGGTAATGAACACTGAAGCTTTCTTT. Its protein is CASSRDRVMNTEAFF.